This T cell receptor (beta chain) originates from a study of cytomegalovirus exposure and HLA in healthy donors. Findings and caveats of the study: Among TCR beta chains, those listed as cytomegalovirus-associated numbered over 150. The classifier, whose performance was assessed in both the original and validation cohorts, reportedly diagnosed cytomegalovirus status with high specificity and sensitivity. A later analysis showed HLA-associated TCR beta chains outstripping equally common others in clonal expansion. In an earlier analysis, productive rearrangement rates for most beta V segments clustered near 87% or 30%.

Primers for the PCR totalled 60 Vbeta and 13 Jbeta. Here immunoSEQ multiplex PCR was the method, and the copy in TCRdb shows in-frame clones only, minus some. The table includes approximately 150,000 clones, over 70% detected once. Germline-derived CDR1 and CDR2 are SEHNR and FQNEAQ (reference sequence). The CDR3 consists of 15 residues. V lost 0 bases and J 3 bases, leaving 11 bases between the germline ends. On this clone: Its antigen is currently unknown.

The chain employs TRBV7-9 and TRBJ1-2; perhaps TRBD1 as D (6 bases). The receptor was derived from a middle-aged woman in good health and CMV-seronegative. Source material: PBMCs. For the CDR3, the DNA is TGTGCCAGCAGCTTAGCCTGGGACAAACACTATGGCTACACCTTC. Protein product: CASSLAWDKHYGYTF.